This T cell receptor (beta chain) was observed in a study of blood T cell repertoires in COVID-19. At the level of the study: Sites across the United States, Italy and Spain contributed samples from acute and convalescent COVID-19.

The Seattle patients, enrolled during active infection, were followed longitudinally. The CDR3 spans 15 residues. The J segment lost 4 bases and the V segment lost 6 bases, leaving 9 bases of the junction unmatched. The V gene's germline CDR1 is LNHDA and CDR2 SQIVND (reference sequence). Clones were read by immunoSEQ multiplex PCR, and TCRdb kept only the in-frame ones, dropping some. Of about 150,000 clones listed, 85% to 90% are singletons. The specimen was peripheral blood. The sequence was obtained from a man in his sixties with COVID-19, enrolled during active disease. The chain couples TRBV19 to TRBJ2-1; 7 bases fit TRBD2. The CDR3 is CASRSPQRGYNEQFF. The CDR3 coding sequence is TGTGCCAGTAGGTCCCCTCAGCGGGGATACAATGAGCAGTTCTTC.